Reported below is one T cell receptor beta chain. Its antigen is as yet unknown. These data come from a study of cytomegalovirus exposure and HLA in healthy donors. The study's findings and limits: Roughly uniform depth of sequencing across donors was assumed in presence/absence analyses. The study labeled 180 or so TCR beta chains cytomegalovirus-associated. A previous analysis found most TCR beta V segments productive roughly 87% or roughly 30% of the time.

At the time of sampling, donors were nominally healthy, though unrecorded immune exposures were likely. The PCR contained 60 Vbeta and 13 Jbeta primers. Repertoires were generated with immunoSEQ multiplex PCR, while TCRdb's copy carries only in-frame clones and drops some. The repertoire holds roughly 100,000 clones, with about 81% as singletons. The material sequenced was PBMCs. The sequence came from a man aged 30-40 years in good health and CMV-seronegative.

DNA of the CDR3: TGTGCCAGCAGCGTAGCGGGAGGTTTCACCGGGGAGCTGTTTTTT. The encoded protein is CASSVAGGFTGELFF. The genes are TRBV9 and TRBJ2-2, with 7 positions matching TRBD2. Looked up from germline, CDR1 is SGDLS and CDR2 is YYNGEE. The CDR3 is made up of 15 amino acids. Trimming cost V 0 bases and J 4 bases; bases outside gene matches: 3. Based on the CDR3 plus reference TRBV9 and TRBJ2-2, the full variable domain is DSGVTQTPKHLITATGQRVTLRCSPRSGDLSVYWYQQSLDQGLQFLIQYYNGEERAKGNILERFSAQQFPDLHSELNLSSLELGDSALYFCASSVAGGFTGELFFGEGSRLTVL.